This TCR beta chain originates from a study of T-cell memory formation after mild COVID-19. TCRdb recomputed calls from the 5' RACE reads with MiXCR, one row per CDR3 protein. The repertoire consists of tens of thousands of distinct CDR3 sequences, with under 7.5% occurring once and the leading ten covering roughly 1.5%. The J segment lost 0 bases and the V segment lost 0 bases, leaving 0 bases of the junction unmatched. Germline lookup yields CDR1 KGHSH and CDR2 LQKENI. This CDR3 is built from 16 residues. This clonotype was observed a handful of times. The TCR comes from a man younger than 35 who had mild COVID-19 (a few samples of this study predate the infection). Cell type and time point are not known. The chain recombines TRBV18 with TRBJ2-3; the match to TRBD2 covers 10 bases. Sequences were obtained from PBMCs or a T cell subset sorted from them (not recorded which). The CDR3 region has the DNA TGTGCCAGCTCACCACCGGGACTAGCGAGCACAGATACGCAGTATTTT. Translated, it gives CASSPPGLASTDTQYF.